This T cell receptor beta chain was identified in a study of T cells in Graves' hyperthyroidism and ophthalmopathy. The TCR beta CDR3 regions underwent amplification using RNA transcripts as the source. An initial round of RT-PCR targeting the TCR CDR3 relied on the HTBI primer set. MiXCR, run by TCRdb on the multiplex PCR reads, gives a single entry per CDR3 protein. The table includes 350,000 to 400,000 distinct CDR3 sequences, about 15% detected once. Germline V lookup: CDR1 MGHRA, CDR2 YSYEKL. The CDR3 length is 17 residues. Unmatched junction bases numbered 10, after V lost 3 bases and J lost 3 bases.

Sequenced material: blood. The rearrangement uses TRBV4-1 and TRBJ2-7; TRBD2 agrees at 11 bases. The sequence was collected from a woman in her twenties or thirties with Graves' hyperthyroidism. CDR3 coding DNA: TGCGCCAGCAGCCACGAATCCCTAGCGGGAGGCCGCTACGAGCAGTACTTC. The encoded protein is CASSHESLAGGRYEQYF.